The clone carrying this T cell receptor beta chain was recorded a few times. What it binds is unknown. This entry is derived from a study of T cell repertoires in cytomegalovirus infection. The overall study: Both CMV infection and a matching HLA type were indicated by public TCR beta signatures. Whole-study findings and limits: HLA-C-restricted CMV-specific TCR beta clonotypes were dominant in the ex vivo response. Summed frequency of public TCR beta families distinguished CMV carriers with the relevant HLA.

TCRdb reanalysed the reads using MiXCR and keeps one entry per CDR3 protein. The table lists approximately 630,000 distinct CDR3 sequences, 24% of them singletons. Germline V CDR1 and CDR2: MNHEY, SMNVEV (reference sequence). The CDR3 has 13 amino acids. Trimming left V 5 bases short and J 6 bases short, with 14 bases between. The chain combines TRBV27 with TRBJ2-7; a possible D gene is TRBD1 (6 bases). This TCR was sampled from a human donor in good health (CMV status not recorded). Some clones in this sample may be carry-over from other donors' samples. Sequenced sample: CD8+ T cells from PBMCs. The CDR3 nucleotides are TGTGCCAGCAGTCCCATAACAGGGCGCGAGCAGTACTTC. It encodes CASSPITGREQYF.